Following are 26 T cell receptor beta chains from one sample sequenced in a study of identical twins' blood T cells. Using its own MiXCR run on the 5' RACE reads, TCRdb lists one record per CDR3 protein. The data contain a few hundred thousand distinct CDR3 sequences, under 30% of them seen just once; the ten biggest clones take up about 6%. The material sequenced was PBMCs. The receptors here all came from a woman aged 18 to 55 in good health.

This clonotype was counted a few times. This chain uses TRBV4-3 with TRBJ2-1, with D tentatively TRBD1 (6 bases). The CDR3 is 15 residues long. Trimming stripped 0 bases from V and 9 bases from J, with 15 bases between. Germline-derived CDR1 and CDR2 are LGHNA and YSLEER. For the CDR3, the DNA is TGCGCCAGCAGCCAAGATAAGCAGGGGAAAGGTGAGCAGTTCTTC. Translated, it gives CASSQDKQGKGEQFF.

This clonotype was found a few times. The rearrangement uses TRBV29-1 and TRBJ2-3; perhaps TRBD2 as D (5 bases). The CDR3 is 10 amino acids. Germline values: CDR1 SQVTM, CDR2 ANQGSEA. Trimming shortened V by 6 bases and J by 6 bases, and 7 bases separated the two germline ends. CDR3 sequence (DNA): TGCAGCGTCCCGGGGGATACGCAGTATTTT. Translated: CSVPGDTQYF.

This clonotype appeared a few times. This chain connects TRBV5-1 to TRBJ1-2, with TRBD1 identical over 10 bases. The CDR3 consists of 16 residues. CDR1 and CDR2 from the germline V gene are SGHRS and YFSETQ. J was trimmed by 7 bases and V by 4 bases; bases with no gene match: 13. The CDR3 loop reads CASSATGGASLLGYTF. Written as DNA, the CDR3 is TGCGCCAGCAGCGCGACAGGGGGCGCTTCTCTGCTTGGCTACACCTTC. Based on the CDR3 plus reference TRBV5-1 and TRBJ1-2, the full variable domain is KAGVTQTPRYLIKTRGQQVTLSCSPISGHRSVSWYQQTPGQGLQFLFEYFSETQRNKGNFPGRFSGRQFSNSRSEMNVSTLELGDSALYLCASSATGGASLLGYTFGSGTRLTVV.

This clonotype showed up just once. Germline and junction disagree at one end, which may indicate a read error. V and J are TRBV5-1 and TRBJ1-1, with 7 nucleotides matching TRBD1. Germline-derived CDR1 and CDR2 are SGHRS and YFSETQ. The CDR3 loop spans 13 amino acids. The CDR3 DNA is TGCGCCAGTCGGACACAGGGGAACACTGAAGCTCTCTTT. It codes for CASRTQGNTEALF.

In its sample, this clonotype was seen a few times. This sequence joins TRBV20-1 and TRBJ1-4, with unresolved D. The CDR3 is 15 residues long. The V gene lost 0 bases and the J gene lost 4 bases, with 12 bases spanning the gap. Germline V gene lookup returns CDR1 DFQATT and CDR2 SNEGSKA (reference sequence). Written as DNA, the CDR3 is TGCAGTGCTAGAGATGCCAGACTCTTTAATGAAAAACTGTTTTTT. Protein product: CSARDARLFNEKLFF.

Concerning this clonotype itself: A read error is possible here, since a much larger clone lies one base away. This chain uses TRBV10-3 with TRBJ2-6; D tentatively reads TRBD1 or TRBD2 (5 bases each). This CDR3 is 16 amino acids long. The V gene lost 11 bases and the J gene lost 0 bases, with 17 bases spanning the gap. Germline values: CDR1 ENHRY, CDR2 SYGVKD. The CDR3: CAVTGAEGSGANVLTF. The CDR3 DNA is TGTGCCGTAACCGGGGCAGAAGGCTCTGGGGCCAACGTCCTGACTTTC.

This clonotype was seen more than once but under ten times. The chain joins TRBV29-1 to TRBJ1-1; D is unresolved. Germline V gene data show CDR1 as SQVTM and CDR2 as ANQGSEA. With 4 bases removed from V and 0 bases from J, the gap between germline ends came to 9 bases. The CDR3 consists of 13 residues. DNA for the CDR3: TGCAGCGTTGTCCGGGGAATGAACACTGAAGCTTTCTTT. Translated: CSVVRGMNTEAFF.

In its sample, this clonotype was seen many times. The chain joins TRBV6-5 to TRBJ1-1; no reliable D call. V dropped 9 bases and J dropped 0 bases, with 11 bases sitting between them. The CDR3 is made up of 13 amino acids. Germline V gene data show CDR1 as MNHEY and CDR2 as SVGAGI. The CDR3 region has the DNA TGTGCCAGTGGGTTCACTCTGAACACTGAAGCTTTCTTT. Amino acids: CASGFTLNTEAFF.

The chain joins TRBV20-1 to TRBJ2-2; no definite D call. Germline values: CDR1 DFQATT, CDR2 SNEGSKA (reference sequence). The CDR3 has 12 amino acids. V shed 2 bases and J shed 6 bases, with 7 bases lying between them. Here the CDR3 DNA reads TGCAGTGCTAGACGTCACCCCGGGGAGCTGTTTTTT. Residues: CSARRHPGELFF.

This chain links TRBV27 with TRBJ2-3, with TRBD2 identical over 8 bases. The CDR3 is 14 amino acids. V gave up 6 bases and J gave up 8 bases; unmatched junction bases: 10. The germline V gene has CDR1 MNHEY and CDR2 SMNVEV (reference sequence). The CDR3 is CASSGSTSGFTQYF. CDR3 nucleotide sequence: TGTGCCAGCAGCGGGAGTACTAGCGGATTTACGCAGTATTTT.

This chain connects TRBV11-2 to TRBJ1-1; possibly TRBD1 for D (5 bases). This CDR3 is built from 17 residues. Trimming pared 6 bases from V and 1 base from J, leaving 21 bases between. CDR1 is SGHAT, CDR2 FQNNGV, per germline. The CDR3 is CASRFGPLGVGNTEAFF. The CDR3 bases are TGTGCCAGCAGGTTCGGTCCCTTAGGGGTAGGGAACACTGAAGCTTTCTTT.

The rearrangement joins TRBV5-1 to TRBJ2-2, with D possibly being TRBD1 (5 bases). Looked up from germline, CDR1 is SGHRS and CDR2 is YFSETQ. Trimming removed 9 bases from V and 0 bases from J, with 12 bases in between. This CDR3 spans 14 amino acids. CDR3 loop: CATRQSANTGELFF. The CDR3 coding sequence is TGCGCCACGCGACAGAGCGCGAACACCGGGGAGCTGTTTTTT.

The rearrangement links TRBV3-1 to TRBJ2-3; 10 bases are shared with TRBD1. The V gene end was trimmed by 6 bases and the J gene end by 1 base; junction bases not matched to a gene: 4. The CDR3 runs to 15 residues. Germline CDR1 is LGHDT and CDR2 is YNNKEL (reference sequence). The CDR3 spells CASRDRGVGTDTQYF. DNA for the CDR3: TGTGCCAGCAGGGACAGGGGGGTCGGCACAGATACGCAGTATTTT.

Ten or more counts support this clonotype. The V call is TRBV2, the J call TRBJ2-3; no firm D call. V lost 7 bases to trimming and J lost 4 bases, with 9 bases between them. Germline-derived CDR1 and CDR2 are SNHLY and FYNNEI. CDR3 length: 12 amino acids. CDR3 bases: TGTGCCAGCATTAGGAGTGCAGATACGCAGTATTTT. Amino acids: CASIRSADTQYF.

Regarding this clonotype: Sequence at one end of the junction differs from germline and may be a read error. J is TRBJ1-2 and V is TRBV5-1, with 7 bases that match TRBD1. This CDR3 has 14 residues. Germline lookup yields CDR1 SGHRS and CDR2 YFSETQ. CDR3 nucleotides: TGCGCCAGCAGCTCGCCGGGACAGAACTATGTCTACACCTTC. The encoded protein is CASSSPGQNYVYTF.

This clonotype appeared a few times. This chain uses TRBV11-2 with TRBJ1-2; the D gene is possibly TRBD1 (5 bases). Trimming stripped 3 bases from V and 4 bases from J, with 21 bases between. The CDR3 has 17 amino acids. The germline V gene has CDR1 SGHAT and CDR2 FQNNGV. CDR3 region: CASSFRPGKYGSYGYTF. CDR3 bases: TGTGCCAGCAGCTTTAGGCCAGGGAAGTATGGAAGCTATGGCTACACCTTC.

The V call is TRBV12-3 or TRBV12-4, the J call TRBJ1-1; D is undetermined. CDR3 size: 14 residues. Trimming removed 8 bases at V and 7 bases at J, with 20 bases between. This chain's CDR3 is CASGLRAAESEAFF. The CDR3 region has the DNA TGTGCCAGCGGACTAAGGGCGGCCGAAAGTGAAGCTTTCTTT.

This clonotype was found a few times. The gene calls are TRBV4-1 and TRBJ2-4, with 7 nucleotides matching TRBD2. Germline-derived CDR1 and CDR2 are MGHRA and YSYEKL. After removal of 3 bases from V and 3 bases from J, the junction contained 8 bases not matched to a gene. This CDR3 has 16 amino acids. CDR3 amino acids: CASSQERGRVKNIQYF. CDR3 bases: TGCGCCAGCAGCCAGGAGCGAGGGAGGGTCAAAAACATTCAGTACTTC.

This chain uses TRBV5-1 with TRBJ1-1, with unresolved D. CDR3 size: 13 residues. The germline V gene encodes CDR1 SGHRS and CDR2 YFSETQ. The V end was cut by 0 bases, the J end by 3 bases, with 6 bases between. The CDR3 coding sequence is TGCGCCAGCAGCTTGGCTAAGGACACTGAAGCTTTCTTT. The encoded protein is CASSLAKDTEAFF.

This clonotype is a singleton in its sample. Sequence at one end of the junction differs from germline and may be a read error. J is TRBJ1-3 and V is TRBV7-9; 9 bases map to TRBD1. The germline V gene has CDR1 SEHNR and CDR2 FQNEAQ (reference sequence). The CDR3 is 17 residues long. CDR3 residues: CSSSPRPGQGVMNTIYF. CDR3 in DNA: TGTTCCAGCAGCCCGCGTCCGGGACAGGGTGTGATGAACACCATATATTTT.

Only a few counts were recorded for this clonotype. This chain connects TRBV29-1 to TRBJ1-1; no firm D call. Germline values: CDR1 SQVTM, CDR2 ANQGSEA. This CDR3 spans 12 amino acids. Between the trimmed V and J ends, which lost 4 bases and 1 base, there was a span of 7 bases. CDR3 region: CSVATANTEAFF. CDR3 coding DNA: TGCAGCGTTGCCACAGCGAACACTGAAGCTTTCTTT.

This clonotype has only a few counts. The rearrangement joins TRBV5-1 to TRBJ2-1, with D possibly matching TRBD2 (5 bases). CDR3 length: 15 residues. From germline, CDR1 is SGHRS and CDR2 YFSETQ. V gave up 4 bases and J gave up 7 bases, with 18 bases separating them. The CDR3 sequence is CASSTKDYLGNEQFF. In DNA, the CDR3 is TGCGCCAGCAGCACGAAAGACTACCTTGGTAATGAGCAGTTCTTC.

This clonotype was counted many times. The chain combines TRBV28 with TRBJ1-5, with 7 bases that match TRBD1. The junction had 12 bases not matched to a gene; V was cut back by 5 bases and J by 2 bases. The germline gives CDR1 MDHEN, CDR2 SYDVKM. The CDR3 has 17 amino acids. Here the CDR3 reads CASSPTQGGIGNQPQHF. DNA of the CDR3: TGTGCCAGCAGTCCCACCCAGGGGGGAATCGGCAATCAGCCCCAGCATTTT.

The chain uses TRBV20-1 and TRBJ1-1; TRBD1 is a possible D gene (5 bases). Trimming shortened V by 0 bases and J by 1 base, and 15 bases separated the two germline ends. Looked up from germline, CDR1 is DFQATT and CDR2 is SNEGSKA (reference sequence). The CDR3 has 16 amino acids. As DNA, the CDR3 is TGCAGTGCTAGAGATCCCCAGGTGGGGACGAACACTGAAGCTTTCTTT. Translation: CSARDPQVGTNTEAFF.

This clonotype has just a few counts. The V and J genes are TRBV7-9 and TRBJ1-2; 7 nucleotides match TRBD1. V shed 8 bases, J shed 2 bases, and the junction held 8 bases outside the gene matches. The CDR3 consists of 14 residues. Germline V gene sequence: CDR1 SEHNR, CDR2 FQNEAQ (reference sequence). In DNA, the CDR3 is TGTGCCAGCCTAAGACAGGGTGGAAACTATGGCTACACCTTC. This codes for CASLRQGGNYGYTF.

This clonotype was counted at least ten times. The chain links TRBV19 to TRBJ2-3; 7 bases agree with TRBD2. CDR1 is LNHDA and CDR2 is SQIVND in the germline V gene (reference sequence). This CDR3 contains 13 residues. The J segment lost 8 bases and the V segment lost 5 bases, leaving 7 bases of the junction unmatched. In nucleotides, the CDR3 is TGTGCCAGTAGTCTTAACACGGGAGGTACGCAGTATTTT. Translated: CASSLNTGGTQYF.